A selection of T cell receptor beta chains follows, all from one sample in a study of OX40 agonist ivuxolimab in advanced cancers. Profiled with immunoSEQ multiplex PCR; TCRdb holds only in-frame clones, not every one. The sample has under 85,000 clones, 85% to 90% seen once; the top ten hold 0.45% to 0.6%. The material sequenced was CD4+ or CD8+ T cells sorted from blood, taken in a trial of the OX40 agonist ivuxolimab. Receptors were obtained from an adult with an advanced solid tumor such as melanoma, head and neck, liver or kidney cancer. The CDR3 runs from the conserved cysteine through the conserved F or W. Each record gives: J gene, V gene, D gene, clone size, CDR3 protein, CDR3 DNA. A D gene is named only where the DNA matches it firmly. Size is omitted from some rows. Given values are once, few, many or a class for expanded clones.

>TRBJ2-5|TRBV9|TRBD1|-
CASSPDRAMVEETQYF
TGTGCCAGCAGCCCGGACAGGGCGATGGTTGAAGAGACCCAGTACTTC
>TRBJ2-2|TRBV6-1|TRBD1|-
CATRDRGTGELFF
TGTGCCACTCGGGACAGGGGGACCGGGGAGCTGTTTTTT
>TRBJ2-7|TRBV5-1|-|-
CASNLYPAGEQYF
TGCGCCAGCAACTTGTATCCCGCGGGCGAGCAGTACTTC
>TRBJ1-1|TRBV7-9|-|-
CASSLGGVTEAFF
TGTGCCAGCAGCCTGGGGGGTGTAACTGAAGCTTTCTTT
>TRBJ2-7|TRBV18|TRBD1|-
CASSGTGTGYEQYF
TGTGCCAGCTCAGGAACCGGGACAGGGTACGAGCAGTACTTC
>TRBJ1-6|TRBV2|-|-
CASSVSRSSGSPLHF
TGTGCCAGCAGTGTGTCAAGATCGTCTGGGTCACCCCTCCACTTT
>TRBJ2-3|TRBV9|-|-
CASSYRVSQDTQYF
TGTGCCAGCAGCTACAGGGTGTCACAAGATACGCAGTATTTT
>TRBJ1-1|TRBV7-3|-|-
CASSPDRHTEAFF
TGTGCCAGCAGCCCGGACAGACACACTGAAGCTTTCTTT
>TRBJ2-1|TRBV5-1|-|-
CASSPDISYNEQFF
TGCGCCAGCAGCCCGGACATCTCCTACAATGAGCAGTTCTTC
>TRBJ2-7|TRBV7-8|TRBD2|-
CASSAGTSGAEQYF
TGTGCCAGCTCCGCCGGGACTAGCGGGGCAGAGCAGTACTTC
>TRBJ1-6|TRBV27|-|few
CASSLILGTDSPLHF
TGTGCCAGCAGTCTAATCCTTGGGACGGATTCACCCCTCCACTTT
>TRBJ1-1|TRBV7-9|-|-
CASSLASGDTEAFF
TGTGCCAGCAGCTTAGCCTCAGGGGACACTGAAGCTTTCTTT
>TRBJ1-1|TRBV18|TRBD1|-
CASSPVRDRLNTEAFF
TGTGCCAGCTCACCAGTTCGGGACAGGCTGAACACTGAAGCTTTCTTT
>TRBJ2-2|TRBV11-2|-|-
CASSPGITLGGTGELFF
TGTGCCAGCAGCCCCGGGATTACCCTGGGCGGCACCGGGGAGCTGTTTTTT
>TRBJ2-7|TRBV4-3|-|-
CASSQGYWDEQYF
TGCGCCAGCAGCCAGGGATATTGGGACGAGCAGTACTTC
>TRBJ2-3|TRBV6-5|TRBD1|-
CASRGTGGLTDTQYF
TGTGCCAGCAGGGGGACAGGGGGGCTTACAGATACGCAGTATTTT
>TRBJ2-2|TRBV7-6|-|-
CASSLLSGGATGELFF
TGTGCCAGCAGCTTACTTAGTGGGGGAGCCACCGGGGAGCTGTTTTTT
>TRBJ1-2|TRBV9|-|-
CASSVSPDHYGYTF
TGTGCCAGCAGCGTAAGTCCAGATCACTATGGCTACACCTTC
>TRBJ2-3|TRBV6-6|-|-
CASSLTRTDTQYF
TGTGCCAGCAGTTTAACACGCACAGATACGCAGTATTTT
>TRBJ1-2|TRBV6-5|-|-
CASSYGDYGYTF
TGTGCCAGCAGTTACGGAGATTATGGCTACACCTTC
>TRBJ2-7|TRBV11-1|-|-
CASSLSDLYEQYF
TGTGCCAGCAGCTTATCAGATCTCTACGAGCAGTACTTC
>TRBJ1-2|TRBV12-1|-|few
CASSWEGTGVNYGYTF
TGTGCCAGCAGCTGGGAGGGGACAGGGGTTAACTATGGCTACACCTTC
>TRBJ2-3|TRBV19|TRBD1|-
CASSPRTGGTDTQYF
TGTGCCAGTAGTCCTCGGACAGGGGGCACAGATACGCAGTATTTT
>TRBJ2-3|TRBV5-6|TRBD2|-
CASSSAGPSTDTQYF
TGTGCCAGCAGCTCAGCGGGGCCTTCCACAGATACGCAGTATTTT
>TRBJ2-5|TRBV9|-|-
CASSPRGGAYQETQYF
TGTGCCAGCAGCCCTCGTGGGGGGGCGTACCAAGAGACCCAGTACTTC
>TRBJ2-5|TRBV5-4|-|-
CASSLGAWGDQETQYF
TGTGCCAGCAGCTTGGGGGCGTGGGGAGACCAAGAGACCCAGTACTTC
>TRBJ1-2|TRBV9|-|-
CASSVGTVGGYTF
TGTGCCAGCAGCGTAGGGACAGTGGGGGGCTACACCTTC
>TRBJ1-3|TRBV6-6|TRBD1|-
CASYRGIESGNTIYF
TGTGCCAGTTACAGGGGTATCGAGTCTGGAAACACCATATATTTT
>TRBJ2-1|TRBV2|TRBD2|-
CASTLAGTYNEQFF
TGTGCCAGCACCTTAGCGGGGACCTACAATGAGCAGTTCTTC
>TRBJ1-5|TRBV6-1|TRBD1|-
CASTQGAAGNQPQHF
TGTGCCAGCACCCAGGGGGCGGCCGGCAATCAGCCCCAGCATTTT
>TRBJ1-5|TRBV5-4|-|-
CASSSGGEHQPQHF
TGTGCCAGCAGCTCCGGGGGAGAACATCAGCCCCAGCATTTT
>TRBJ1-1|TRBV5-6|-|-
CASSLVGRNTEAFF
TGTGCCAGCAGCTTGGTTGGTAGGAACACTGAAGCTTTCTTT